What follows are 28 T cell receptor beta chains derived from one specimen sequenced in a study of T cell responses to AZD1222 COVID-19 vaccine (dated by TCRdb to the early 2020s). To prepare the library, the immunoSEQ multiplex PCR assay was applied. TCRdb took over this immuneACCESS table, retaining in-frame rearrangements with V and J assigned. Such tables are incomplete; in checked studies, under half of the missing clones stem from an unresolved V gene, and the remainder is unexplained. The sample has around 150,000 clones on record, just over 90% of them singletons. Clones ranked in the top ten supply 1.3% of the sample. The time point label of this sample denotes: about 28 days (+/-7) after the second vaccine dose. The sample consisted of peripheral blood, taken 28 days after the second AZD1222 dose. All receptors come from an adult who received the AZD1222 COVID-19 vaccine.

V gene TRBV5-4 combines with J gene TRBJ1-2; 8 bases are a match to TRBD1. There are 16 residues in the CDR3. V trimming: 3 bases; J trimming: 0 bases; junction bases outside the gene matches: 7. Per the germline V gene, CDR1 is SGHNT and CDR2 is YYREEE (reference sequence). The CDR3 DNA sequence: TGTGCCAGCAGCTCGAGGACAGGGCGGACTAACTATGGCTACACCTTC. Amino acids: CASSSRTGRTNYGYTF.

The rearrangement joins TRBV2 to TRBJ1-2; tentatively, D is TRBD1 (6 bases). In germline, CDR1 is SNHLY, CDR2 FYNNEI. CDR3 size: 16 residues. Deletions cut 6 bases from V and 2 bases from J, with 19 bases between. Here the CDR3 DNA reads TGTGCCAGCAGAGAATTACCGGGACAAAAGAACTATGGCTACACCTTC. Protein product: CASRELPGQKNYGYTF.

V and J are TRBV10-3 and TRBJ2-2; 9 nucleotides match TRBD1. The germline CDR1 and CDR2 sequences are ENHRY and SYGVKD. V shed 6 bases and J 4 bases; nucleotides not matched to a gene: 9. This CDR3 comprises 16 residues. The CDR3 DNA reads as TGTGCCATCAGCAGTAGGGACAGGGTTATCACCGGGGAGCTGTTTTTT. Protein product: CAISSRDRVITGELFF.

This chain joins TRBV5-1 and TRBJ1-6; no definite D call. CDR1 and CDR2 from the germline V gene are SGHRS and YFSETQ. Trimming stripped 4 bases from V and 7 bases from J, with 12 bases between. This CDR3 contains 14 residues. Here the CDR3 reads CASSNGLSNSPLHF. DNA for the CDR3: TGCGCCAGCAGCAATGGACTGTCGAATTCACCCCTCCACTTT. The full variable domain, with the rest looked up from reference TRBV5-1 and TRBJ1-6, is KAGVTQTPRYLIKTRGQQVTLSCSPISGHRSVSWYQQTPGQGLQFLFEYFSETQRNKGNFPGRFSGRQFSNSRSEMNVSTLELGDSALYLCASSNGLSNSPLHFGNGTRLTVT.

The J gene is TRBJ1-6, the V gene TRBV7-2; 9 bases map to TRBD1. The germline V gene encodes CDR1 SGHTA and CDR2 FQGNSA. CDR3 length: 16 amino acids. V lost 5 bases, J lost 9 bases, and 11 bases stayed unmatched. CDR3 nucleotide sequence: TGTGCCAGCAGCACCGCGGGACAGGGAGCGAGTTCACCCCTCCACTTT. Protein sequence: CASSTAGQGASSPLHF.

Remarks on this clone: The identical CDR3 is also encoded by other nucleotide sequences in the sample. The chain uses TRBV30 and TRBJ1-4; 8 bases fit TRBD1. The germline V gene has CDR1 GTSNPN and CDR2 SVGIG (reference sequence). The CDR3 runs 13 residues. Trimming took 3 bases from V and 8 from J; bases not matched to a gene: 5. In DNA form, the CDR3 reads TGTGCCTGGAGACAGGGGGGGCAAGAAAAACTGTTTTTT. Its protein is CAWRQGGQEKLFF.

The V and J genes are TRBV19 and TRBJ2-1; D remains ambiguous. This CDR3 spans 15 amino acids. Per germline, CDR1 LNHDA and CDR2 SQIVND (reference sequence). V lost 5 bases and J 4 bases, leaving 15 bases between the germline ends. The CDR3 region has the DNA TGTGCCAGTAGTCTCCCGCCTCTCGGGTACAATGAGCAGTTCTTC. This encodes CASSLPPLGYNEQFF.

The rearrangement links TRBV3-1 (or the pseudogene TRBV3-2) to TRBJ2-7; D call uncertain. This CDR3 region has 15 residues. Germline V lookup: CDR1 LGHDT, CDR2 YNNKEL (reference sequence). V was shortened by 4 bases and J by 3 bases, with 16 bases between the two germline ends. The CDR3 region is CASSPALHSHYEQYF. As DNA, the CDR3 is TGTGCCAGCAGCCCCGCCCTGCACTCGCACTACGAGCAGTACTTC.

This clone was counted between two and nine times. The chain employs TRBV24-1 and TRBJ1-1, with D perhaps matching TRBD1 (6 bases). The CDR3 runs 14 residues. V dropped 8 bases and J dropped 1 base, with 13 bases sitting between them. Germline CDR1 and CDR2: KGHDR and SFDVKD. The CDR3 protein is CATTDGGGNTEAFF. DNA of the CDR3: TGTGCCACCACCGACGGAGGGGGGAACACTGAAGCTTTCTTT.

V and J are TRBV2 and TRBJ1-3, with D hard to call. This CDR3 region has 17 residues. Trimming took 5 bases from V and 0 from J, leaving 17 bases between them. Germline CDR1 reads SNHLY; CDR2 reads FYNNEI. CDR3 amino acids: CASSKQDGSGSGNTIYF. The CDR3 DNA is TGTGCCAGCAGTAAGCAGGACGGGTCCGGCTCTGGAAACACCATATATTTT.

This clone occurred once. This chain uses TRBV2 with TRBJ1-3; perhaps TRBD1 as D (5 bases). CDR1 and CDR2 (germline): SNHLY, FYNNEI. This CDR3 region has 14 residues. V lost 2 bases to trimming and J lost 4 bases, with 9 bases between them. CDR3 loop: CASSEQGAGNTIYF. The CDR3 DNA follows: TGTGCCAGCAGTGAACAGGGTGCGGGAAACACCATATATTTT.

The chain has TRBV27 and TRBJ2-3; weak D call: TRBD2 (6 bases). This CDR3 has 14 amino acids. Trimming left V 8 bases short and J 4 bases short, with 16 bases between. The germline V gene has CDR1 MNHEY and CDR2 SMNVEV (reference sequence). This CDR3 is CASLTRWGADTQYF. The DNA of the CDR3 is TGTGCCAGCCTGACCAGGTGGGGGGCAGATACGCAGTATTTT.

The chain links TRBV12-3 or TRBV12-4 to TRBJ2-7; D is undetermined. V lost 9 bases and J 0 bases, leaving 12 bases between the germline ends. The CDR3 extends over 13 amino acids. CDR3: CASAGLSSYEQYF. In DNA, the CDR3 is TGTGCCAGTGCAGGCCTGAGCTCCTACGAGCAGTACTTC.

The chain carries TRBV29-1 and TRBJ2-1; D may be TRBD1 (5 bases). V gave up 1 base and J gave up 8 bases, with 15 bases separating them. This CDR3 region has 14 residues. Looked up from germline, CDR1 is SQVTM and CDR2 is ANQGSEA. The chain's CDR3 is CSVEGWTDNHEQFF. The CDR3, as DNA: TGCAGCGTTGAAGGCTGGACGGACAACCATGAGCAGTTCTTC.

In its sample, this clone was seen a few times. This CDR3 is CASSLDDSWGPMNTEAFF. Here the CDR3 DNA reads TGTGCCAGCAGCTTAGATGACTCCTGGGGCCCCATGAACACTGAAGCTTTCTTT. The chain joins TRBV7-9 to TRBJ1-1; tentatively, D is TRBD1 (5 bases). Per the germline V gene, CDR1 is SEHNR and CDR2 is FQNEAQ (reference sequence). V lost 1 base and J lost 0, with 18 bases in between. This CDR3 is built from 18 residues.

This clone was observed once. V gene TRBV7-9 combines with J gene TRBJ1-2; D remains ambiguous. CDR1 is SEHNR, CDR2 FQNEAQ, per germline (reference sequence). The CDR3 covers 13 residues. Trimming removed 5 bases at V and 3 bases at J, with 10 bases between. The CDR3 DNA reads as TGTGCCAGCAGCCGGGCCGCCGACTATGGCTACACCTTC. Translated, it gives CASSRAADYGYTF.

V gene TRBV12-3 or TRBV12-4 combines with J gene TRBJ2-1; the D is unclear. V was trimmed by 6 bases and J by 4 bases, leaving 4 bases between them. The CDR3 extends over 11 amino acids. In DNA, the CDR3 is TGTGCCAGCAGGGATTACAATGAGCAGTTCTTC. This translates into CASRDYNEQFF.

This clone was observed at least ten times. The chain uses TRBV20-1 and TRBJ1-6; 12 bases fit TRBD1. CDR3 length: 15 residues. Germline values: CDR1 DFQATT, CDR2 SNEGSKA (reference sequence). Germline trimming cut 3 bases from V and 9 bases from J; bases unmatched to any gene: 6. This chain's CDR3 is CSASPGTGGSSPLHF. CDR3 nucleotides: TGCAGTGCTAGTCCCGGGACAGGGGGCAGTTCACCCCTCCACTTT.

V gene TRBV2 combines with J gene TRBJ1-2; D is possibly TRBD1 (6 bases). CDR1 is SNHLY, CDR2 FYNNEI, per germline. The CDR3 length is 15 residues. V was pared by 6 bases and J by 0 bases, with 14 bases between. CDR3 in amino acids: CASRPGTTSNYGYTF. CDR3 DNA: TGTGCCAGCAGGCCAGGGACAACTTCTAACTATGGCTACACCTTC. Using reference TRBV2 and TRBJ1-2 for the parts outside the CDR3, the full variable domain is EPEVTQTPSHQVTQMGQEVILRCVPISNHLYFYWYRQILGQKVEFLVSFYNNEISEKSEIFDDQFSVERPDGSNFTLKIRSTKLEDSAMYFCASRPGTTSNYGYTFGSGTRLTVV.

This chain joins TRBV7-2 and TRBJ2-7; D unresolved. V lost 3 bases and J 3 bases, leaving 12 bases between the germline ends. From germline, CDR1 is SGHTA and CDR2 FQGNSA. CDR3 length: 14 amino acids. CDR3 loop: CASSFRAASYEQYF. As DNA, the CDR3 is TGTGCCAGCAGCTTTCGAGCCGCGAGCTACGAGCAGTACTTC.

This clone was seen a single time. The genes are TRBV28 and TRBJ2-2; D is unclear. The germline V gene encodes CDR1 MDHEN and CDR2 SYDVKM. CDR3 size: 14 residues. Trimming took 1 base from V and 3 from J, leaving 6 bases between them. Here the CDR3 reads CASSLYLYTGELFF. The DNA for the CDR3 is TGTGCCAGCAGTTTATATCTATACACCGGGGAGCTGTTTTTT.

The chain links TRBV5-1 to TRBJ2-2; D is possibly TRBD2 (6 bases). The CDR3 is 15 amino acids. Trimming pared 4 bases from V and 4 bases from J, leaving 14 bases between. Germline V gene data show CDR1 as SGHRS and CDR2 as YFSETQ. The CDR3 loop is CASSPPRGITGELFF. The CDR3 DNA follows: TGCGCCAGCAGCCCTCCGCGGGGTATCACCGGGGAGCTGTTTTTT.

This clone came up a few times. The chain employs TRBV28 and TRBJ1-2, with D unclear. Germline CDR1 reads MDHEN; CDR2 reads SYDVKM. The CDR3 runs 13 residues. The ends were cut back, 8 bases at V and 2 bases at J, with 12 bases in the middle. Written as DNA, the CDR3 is TGTGCCAGCGGTGAGGCGGGGAACTATGGCTACACCTTC. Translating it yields CASGEAGNYGYTF.

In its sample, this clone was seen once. The CDR3 region has the DNA TGTGCCAGCAACCAGGGGGCGCGGAACACTGAAGCTTTCTTT. Residues: CASNQGARNTEAFF. The chain uses TRBV11-1 and TRBJ1-1; TRBD1 aligns across 8 bases. The CDR3 runs to 14 residues. Germline trimming cut 7 bases from V and 1 base from J; bases unmatched to any gene: 5. From germline, CDR1 is SGHAT and CDR2 FQDESV (reference sequence).

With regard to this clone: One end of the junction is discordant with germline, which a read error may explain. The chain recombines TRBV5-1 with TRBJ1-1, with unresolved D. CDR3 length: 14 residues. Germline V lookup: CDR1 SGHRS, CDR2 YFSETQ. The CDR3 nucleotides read TGCGCCAGCAGCTTGGCTCCGGGGAACGCTGAAGCTTTCTTT. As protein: CASSLAPGNAEAFF. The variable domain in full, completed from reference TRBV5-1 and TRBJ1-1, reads KAGVTQTPRYLIKTRGQQVTLSCSPISGHRSVSWYQQTPGQGLQFLFEYFSETQRNKGNFPGRFSGRQFSNSRSEMNVSTLELGDSALYLCASSLAPGNAEAFFGQGTRLTVV.

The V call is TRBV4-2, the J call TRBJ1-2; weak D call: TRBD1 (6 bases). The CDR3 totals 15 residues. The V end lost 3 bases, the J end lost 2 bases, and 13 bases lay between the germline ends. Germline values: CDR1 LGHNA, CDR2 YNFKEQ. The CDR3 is CASSHTGTLNYGYTF. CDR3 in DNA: TGTGCCAGCAGCCACACCGGGACACTCAACTATGGCTACACCTTC.

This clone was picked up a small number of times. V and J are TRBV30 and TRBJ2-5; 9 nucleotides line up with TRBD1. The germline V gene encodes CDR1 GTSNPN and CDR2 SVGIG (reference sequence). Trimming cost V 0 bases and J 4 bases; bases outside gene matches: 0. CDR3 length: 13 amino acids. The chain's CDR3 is CAWSVTGGETQYF. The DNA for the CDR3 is TGTGCCTGGAGTGTGACAGGGGGAGAGACCCAGTACTTC.

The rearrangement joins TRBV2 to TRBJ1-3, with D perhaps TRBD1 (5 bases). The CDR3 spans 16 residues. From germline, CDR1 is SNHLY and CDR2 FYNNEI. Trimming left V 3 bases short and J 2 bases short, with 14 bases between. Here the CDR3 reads CASSDGQGRAGNTIYF. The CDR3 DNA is TGTGCCAGCAGTGACGGGCAGGGTCGCGCTGGAAACACCATATATTTT.